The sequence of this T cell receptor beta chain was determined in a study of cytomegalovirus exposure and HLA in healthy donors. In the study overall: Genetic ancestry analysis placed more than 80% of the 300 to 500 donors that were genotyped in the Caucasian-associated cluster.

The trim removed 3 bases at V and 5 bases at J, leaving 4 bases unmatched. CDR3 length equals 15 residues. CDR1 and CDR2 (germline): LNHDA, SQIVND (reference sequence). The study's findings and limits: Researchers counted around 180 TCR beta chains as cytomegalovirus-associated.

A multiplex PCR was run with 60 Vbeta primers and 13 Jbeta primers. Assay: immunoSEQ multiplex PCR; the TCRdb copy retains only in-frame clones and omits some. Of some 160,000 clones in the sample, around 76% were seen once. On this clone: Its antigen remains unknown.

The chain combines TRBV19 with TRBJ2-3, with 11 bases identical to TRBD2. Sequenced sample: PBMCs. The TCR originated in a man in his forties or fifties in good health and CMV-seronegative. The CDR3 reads CASSMKLAGVDTQYF. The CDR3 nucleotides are TGTGCCAGTAGTATGAAACTAGCGGGAGTAGATACGCAGTATTTT.